The T cell receptor (beta chain) described here comes from a study of a mutant IDH1 vaccine in newly diagnosed glioma. Between the trimmed V and J ends, which lost 5 bases and 4 bases, there was a span of 3 bases. Germline loops: CDR1 SGHAT, CDR2 FQNNGV. This CDR3 is 11 amino acids long. A note on this clone: Antigen: not known.

This sample's time point: week 11, during vaccination. The study gave 300 ug of mutant IDH1 20-mer peptide per vaccine dose, with topical imiquimod. Donors had new IDH1-mutant astrocytomas of WHO grade 3 or 4 (ATRX-lost). Profiled with immunoSEQ multiplex PCR; TCRdb holds only in-frame clones, not every one. The sample consists of about 23,000 clones, roughly 78% of them appearing once. The TCR originated in a man aged 40-55 years with glioma. The source material was PBMCs, sampled from a glioma patient whose treatment included an IDH1 peptide vaccine. The rearrangement uses TRBV11-2 and TRBJ2-1; D call uncertain. The CDR3 loop is CASSHYNEQFF. The CDR3 DNA reads TGTGCCAGCAGCCATTACAATGAGCAGTTCTTC.